The 29 T cell receptor beta chains below were found in one sample sequenced in a study of cytomegalovirus exposure and HLA in healthy donors. Researchers ran the PCR with 60 Vbeta and 13 Jbeta primers. Repertoires were generated with immunoSEQ multiplex PCR, while TCRdb's copy carries only in-frame clones and drops some. This table holds fewer than 140,000 clones, about two thirds found once. What was sequenced was PBMCs. The receptors shown here come from a female donor in good health and CMV-seronegative.

The CDR3 sequence: CAWSGVIRTGELFF. DNA for the CDR3: TGTGCCTGGTCGGGGGTTATAAGGACCGGGGAGCTGTTTTTT. The V call is TRBV30, the J call TRBJ2-2; perhaps TRBD2 as D (6 bases). This CDR3 has 14 residues. Trimming removed 5 bases from V and 5 bases from J, with 15 bases in between. The germline CDR1 and CDR2 sequences are GTSNPN and SVGIG (reference sequence).

This clone was seen more than once but under ten times. The genes are TRBV7-6 and TRBJ2-2; perhaps TRBD1 as D (6 bases). Germline-derived CDR1 and CDR2 are SGHVS and FNYEAQ. V was shortened by 5 bases and J by 4 bases, with 17 bases between the two germline ends. The CDR3 consists of 16 residues. The CDR3 coding sequence is TGTGCCAGCAGCCTCAGGACAGAAAAGAGCACCGGGGAGCTGTTTTTT. Translation: CASSLRTEKSTGELFF.

V and J are TRBV10-3 and TRBJ2-1, with D possibly being TRBD2 (5 bases). The CDR3 sequence is 16 residues long. Trimming removed 3 bases from V and 5 bases from J, with 17 bases in between. CDR1 is ENHRY, CDR2 SYGVKD, per germline. The CDR3 protein is CAISDTIPGRNNEQFF. Here the CDR3 DNA reads TGTGCCATCAGTGACACGATACCTGGGAGAAACAATGAGCAGTTCTTC.

This chain uses TRBV18 with TRBJ2-1; 10 nucleotides align to TRBD2. The CDR3 covers 16 residues. CDR1 and CDR2 (germline): KGHSH, LQKENI. V lost 2 bases and J lost 9; bases outside the gene matches: 10. The CDR3 nucleotides are TGTGCCAGCTCACCATCGCCAGCGGGGGGGCCGGGTGAGCAGTTCTTC. This encodes CASSPSPAGGPGEQFF. Combining the CDR3 with reference TRBV18 and TRBJ2-1 gives the whole variable domain NAGVMQNPRHLVRRRGQEARLRCSPMKGHSHVYWYRQLPEEGLKFMVYLQKENIIDESGMPKERFSAEFPKEGPSILRIQQVVRGDSAAYFCASSPSPAGGPGEQFFGPGTRLTVL.

The CDR3 DNA is TGTGCCAGCAGCCCCAGGGCCTACAATGAGCAGTTCTTC. Its translation: CASSPRAYNEQFF. V and J are TRBV7-8 and TRBJ2-1, with TRBD1 as a possible D gene (5 bases). CDR3 length equals 13 residues. Looked up from germline, CDR1 is SGHVS and CDR2 is FQNEAQ. Trimming left V 5 bases short and J 2 bases short, with 7 bases between. The complete variable domain, with remaining parts taken from reference TRBV7-8 and TRBJ2-1, reads GAGVSQSPRYKVAKRGQDVALRCDPISGHVSLFWYQQALGQGPEFLTYFQNEAQLDKSGLPSDRFFAERPEGSVSTLKIQRTQQEDSAVYLCASSPRAYNEQFFGPGTRLTVL.

This clone was picked up a small number of times. The CDR3 loop is CSVVGGEIAGERADTQYF. The CDR3 DNA reads as TGCAGCGTTGTGGGGGGGGAAATAGCGGGAGAAAGGGCAGATACGCAGTATTTT. V and J are TRBV29-1 and TRBJ2-3; 9 nucleotides match TRBD2. The germline V gene encodes CDR1 SQVTM and CDR2 ANQGSEA. This CDR3 has 18 amino acids. V lost 4 bases and J lost 4; bases outside the gene matches: 18.

The chain carries TRBV6-1 and TRBJ2-5, with 8 bases matching TRBD1. The CDR3 spans 14 residues. Trimming at V came to 6 bases and at J to 1 base, leaving 4 bases not matched to a gene. Germline V gives CDR1 MNHNS, CDR2 SASEGT. DNA for the CDR3: TGTGCCAGCAGACACAGGGGGGTCCAAGAGACCCAGTACTTC. It yields the protein CASRHRGVQETQYF.

The V call is TRBV5-1, the J call TRBJ2-7; D might be TRBD2 (6 bases). The V end was cut by 3 bases, the J end by 5 bases, with 15 bases between. The CDR3 covers 14 residues. Germline lookup yields CDR1 SGHRS and CDR2 YFSETQ. CDR3 in amino acids: CASSSSVGRHEQYF. Here the CDR3 DNA reads TGCGCCAGCAGCTCATCAGTAGGGAGGCACGAGCAGTACTTC.

The chain joins TRBV29-1 to TRBJ1-3, with TRBD1 matching over 12 bases. V lost 6 bases to trimming and J lost 3 bases; unmatched junction nucleotides: 3. CDR1 is SQVTM and CDR2 is ANQGSEA in the germline V gene. There are 14 residues in the CDR3. CDR3 coding DNA: TGCAGCGTCGGGACAGGGGGCGGTGGAAACACCATATATTTT. Its protein product is CSVGTGGGGNTIYF.

The V gene is TRBV15, the J gene TRBJ2-3; D remains unclear. The CDR3 spans 15 residues. Trimming removed 0 bases at V and 5 bases at J, with 12 bases between. The V gene's germline CDR1 is LNHNV and CDR2 YYDKDF (reference sequence). The CDR3 spells CATSRDGGTGDTQYF. The DNA of the CDR3 is TGTGCCACCAGCAGAGATGGCGGAACCGGAGATACGCAGTATTTT.

The chain is built from TRBV27 and TRBJ2-3, with 10 bases fitting TRBD2. Germline V lookup: CDR1 MNHEY, CDR2 SMNVEV (reference sequence). Trimming removed 4 bases from V and 1 base from J; junction bases left unmatched: 2. The CDR3 is made up of 15 amino acids. CDR3 nucleotide sequence: TGTGCCAGCAGTTCGAGCGGGAGGGGCACAGATACGCAGTATTTT. The encoded protein is CASSSSGRGTDTQYF.

The rearrangement joins TRBV2 to TRBJ2-7; TRBD2 matches at 11 bases. CDR3 length: 16 amino acids. Germline assignment: CDR1 SNHLY and CDR2 FYNNEI. V lost 7 bases, J lost 0 bases, and 8 bases stayed unmatched. The CDR3 loop is CASTTGGLAVSYEQYF. As DNA, the CDR3 is TGTGCCAGCACCACAGGGGGACTAGCGGTCTCCTACGAGCAGTACTTC.

This clone was seen a handful of times. The V gene is TRBV27, the J gene TRBJ1-2; 8 bases align to TRBD1. Germline V gives CDR1 MNHEY, CDR2 SMNVEV (reference sequence). With 6 bases clipped from V and 3 bases from J, the junction kept 3 bases outside the gene matches. This CDR3 has 13 amino acids. The CDR3 sequence is CASRPDRDYGYTF. The CDR3 nucleotides are TGTGCCAGCAGGCCGGACAGGGACTATGGCTACACCTTC.

This clone was picked up a small number of times. The chain combines TRBV7-9 with TRBJ2-2; 15 bases agree with TRBD2. Germline V gene data show CDR1 as SEHNR and CDR2 as FQNEAQ (reference sequence). With 11 bases clipped from V and 3 bases from J, the junction kept 16 bases outside the gene matches. The CDR3 covers 19 residues. CDR3 in DNA: TGTGCCCACCTAACGAAGGGACTAGCGGGAGGTGCCGACACCGGGGAGCTGTTTTTT. Protein product: CAHLTKGLAGGADTGELFF. Together with reference TRBV7-9 and TRBJ2-2, the CDR3 gives the full variable domain: DTGVSQNPRHKITKRGQNVTFRCDPISEHNRLYWYRQTLGQGPEFLTYFQNEAQLEKSRLLSDRFSAERPKGSFSTLEIQRTEQGDSAMYLCAHLTKGLAGGADTGELFFGEGSRLTVL.

The sample holds a few counts of this clone. The chain links TRBV5-4 to TRBJ2-7; 10 bases agree with TRBD2. Per germline, CDR1 SGHNT and CDR2 YYREEE (reference sequence). The CDR3 runs to 15 residues. V dropped 3 bases and J dropped 4; count of bases not matched to a gene: 7. CDR3 in DNA: TGTGCCAGCAGCTGGAGCGGGAGGGGAGGATACGAGCAGTACTTC. This encodes CASSWSGRGGYEQYF.

This clone was detected only once. The chain joins TRBV30 to TRBJ2-3; possibly TRBD2 for D (5 bases). From germline, CDR1 is GTSNPN and CDR2 SVGIG (reference sequence). V dropped 0 bases and J dropped 4 bases, with 11 bases sitting between them. The CDR3 spans 14 residues. The DNA of the CDR3 is TGTGCCTGGAGTGTACTAGGTAGAGCAGATACGCAGTATTTT. Residues: CAWSVLGRADTQYF.

V gene TRBV6-5 combines with J gene TRBJ2-1; 7 bases are shared with TRBD2. This CDR3 contains 15 residues. Germline lookup yields CDR1 MNHEY and CDR2 SVGAGI. V dropped 0 bases and J dropped 7; count of bases not matched to a gene: 6. This CDR3 is CASSYSTLARNEQFF. The DNA of the CDR3 is TGTGCCAGCAGTTACTCGACACTAGCGCGGAATGAGCAGTTCTTC.

The V gene is TRBV28, the J gene TRBJ1-1; 9 bases fit TRBD1. V lost 6 bases, J lost 7 bases, and 9 bases stayed unmatched. The CDR3 is 14 residues long. Germline CDR1 MDHEN, CDR2 SYDVKM. As DNA, the CDR3 is TGTGCCAGCAGACCATCGGGACAGGGCAGTGAAGCTTTCTTT. Amino acid sequence: CASRPSGQGSEAFF.

This chain joins TRBV30 and TRBJ2-2, with D perhaps TRBD2 (6 bases). Germline loops: CDR1 GTSNPN, CDR2 SVGIG (reference sequence). The germline V and J ends were trimmed by 1 base and 6 bases, with 15 bases remaining between them. The CDR3 loop spans 15 amino acids. CDR3 in DNA: TGTGCCTGGAGTGCGTGGGGACTCGGAGCCGGGGAGCTGTTTTTT. It encodes CAWSAWGLGAGELFF.

The genes are TRBV27 and TRBJ2-7, with D maybe TRBD2 (6 bases). The V end was cut by 2 bases, the J end by 10 bases, with 15 bases between. The CDR3 loop spans 13 amino acids. Germline CDR1 is MNHEY and CDR2 is SMNVEV (reference sequence). DNA for the CDR3: TGTGCCAGCAGTTTAGGAGGGCTAGCTTTACAGTACTTC. Its translation: CASSLGGLALQYF.

The V call is TRBV4-2, the J call TRBJ2-3; 15 nucleotides align to TRBD2. V lost 2 bases to trimming and J lost 5 bases; unmatched junction nucleotides: 11. The CDR3 covers 19 residues. Germline V gives CDR1 LGHNA, CDR2 YNFKEQ. The CDR3 protein is CASSQRFGLAGGPGDTQYF. The CDR3 DNA reads TGTGCCAGCAGCCAACGATTCGGACTAGCGGGAGGGCCGGGAGATACGCAGTATTTT.

The chain carries TRBV9 and TRBJ2-1, with D perhaps TRBD2 (5 bases). CDR1 SGDLS and CDR2 YYNGEE come from the germline V gene. The CDR3 runs to 15 residues. Trimming stripped 0 bases from V and 8 bases from J, with 15 bases between. The CDR3 sequence: CASSVDEGAMDEQFF. In nucleotides, the CDR3 is TGTGCCAGCAGCGTAGATGAGGGAGCTATGGATGAGCAGTTCTTC.

The rearrangement links TRBV30 to TRBJ1-4; 7 nucleotides agree with TRBD1. There are 15 residues in the CDR3. Germline lookup yields CDR1 GTSNPN and CDR2 SVGIG (reference sequence). The junction had 8 bases not matched to a gene; V was cut back by 0 bases and J by 7 bases. This chain's CDR3 is CAWSVRRGLVEKLFF. CDR3 nucleotides: TGTGCCTGGAGTGTACGAAGGGGGCTGGTTGAAAAACTGTTTTTT.

This clone was counted between two and nine times. The rearrangement joins TRBV6-1 to TRBJ1-1, with TRBD1 matching 9 bases. With V trimmed by 6 bases and J by 8 bases, 4 bases remained unmatched. Germline V gene lookup returns CDR1 MNHNS and CDR2 SASEGT. The CDR3 contains 12 residues. DNA for the CDR3: TGTGCCAGCAGCGCGACAGGGGGAGAAGCTTTCTTT. This gives the protein CASSATGGEAFF.

J is TRBJ2-7 and V is TRBV28, with TRBD1 as a possible D gene (6 bases). Germline assignment: CDR1 MDHEN and CDR2 SYDVKM. V shed 6 bases and J shed 5 bases, with 17 bases lying between them. This CDR3 contains 14 residues. The CDR3 DNA reads as TGTGCCAGCAGGGGTTTATTGGGGGCCCACGAGCAGTACTTC. Protein product: CASRGLLGAHEQYF.

Only a few counts were recorded for this clone. The chain is built from TRBV5-1 and TRBJ2-3; no definite D call. The CDR3 loop spans 16 amino acids. Germline values: CDR1 SGHRS, CDR2 YFSETQ. Between the trimmed V and J ends, which lost 0 bases and 2 bases, there was a span of 13 bases. CDR3 DNA sequence: TGCGCCAGCAGCTTGGAAGCTAGGCCCTTCACAGATACGCAGTATTTT. This codes for CASSLEARPFTDTQYF.

The rearrangement uses TRBV14 and TRBJ2-6; D uncertain. Between the trimmed V and J ends, which lost 0 bases and 3 bases, there was a span of 6 bases. The CDR3 consists of 15 residues. CDR1 and CDR2 (germline): SGHDN, FVKESK. The CDR3 protein is CASSQETGGANVLTF. CDR3 coding DNA: TGTGCCAGCAGCCAAGAAACGGGTGGGGCCAACGTCCTGACTTTC.

V is TRBV28 and J is TRBJ2-3; a possible D gene is TRBD2 (6 bases). Germline V gene data show CDR1 as MDHEN and CDR2 as SYDVKM. The CDR3 spans 16 residues. The V gene lost 5 bases and the J gene lost 8 bases, with 23 bases spanning the gap. CDR3 residues: CASSPLLAALKSTQYF. The CDR3 DNA reads as TGTGCCAGCAGTCCCCTACTAGCCGCCCTCAAGTCTACGCAGTATTTT.

This clone was picked up one time. The chain is built from TRBV5-1 and TRBJ2-5, with D possibly matching TRBD1 (5 bases). Looked up from germline, CDR1 is SGHRS and CDR2 is YFSETQ. The CDR3 is made up of 13 amino acids. Between the trimmed V and J ends, which lost 4 bases and 7 bases, there was a span of 14 bases. The CDR3 region is CASSKDSLGTQYF. The CDR3 DNA reads as TGCGCCAGCAGCAAAGACAGTCTGGGGACCCAGTACTTC.